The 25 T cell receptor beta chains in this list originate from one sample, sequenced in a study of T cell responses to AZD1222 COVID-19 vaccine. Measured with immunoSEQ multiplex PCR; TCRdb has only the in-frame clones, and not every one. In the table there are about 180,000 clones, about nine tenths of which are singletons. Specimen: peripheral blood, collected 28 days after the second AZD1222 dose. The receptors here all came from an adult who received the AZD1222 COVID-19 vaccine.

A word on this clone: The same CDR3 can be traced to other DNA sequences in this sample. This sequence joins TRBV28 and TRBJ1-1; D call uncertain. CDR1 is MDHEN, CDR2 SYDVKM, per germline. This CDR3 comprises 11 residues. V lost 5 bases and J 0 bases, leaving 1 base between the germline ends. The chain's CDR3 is CASSVNTEAFF. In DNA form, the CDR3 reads TGTGCCAGCAGTGTGAACACTGAAGCTTTCTTT.

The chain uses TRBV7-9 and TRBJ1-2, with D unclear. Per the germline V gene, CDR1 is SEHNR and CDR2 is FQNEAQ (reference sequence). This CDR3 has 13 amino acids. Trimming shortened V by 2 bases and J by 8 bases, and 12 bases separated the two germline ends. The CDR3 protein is CASSLYIRAGYTF. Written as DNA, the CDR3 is TGTGCCAGCAGCTTATATATCCGAGCAGGCTACACCTTC.

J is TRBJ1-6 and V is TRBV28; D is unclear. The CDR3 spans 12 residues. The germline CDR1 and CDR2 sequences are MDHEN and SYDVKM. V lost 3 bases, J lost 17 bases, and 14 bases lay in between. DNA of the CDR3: TGTGCCAGCAGTTTGGAACTAGCGGGGTTCCACTTT. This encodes CASSLELAGFHF.

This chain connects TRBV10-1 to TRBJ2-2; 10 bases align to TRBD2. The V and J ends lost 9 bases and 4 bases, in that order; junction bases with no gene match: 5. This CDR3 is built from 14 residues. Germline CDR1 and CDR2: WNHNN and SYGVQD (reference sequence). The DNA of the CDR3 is TGCGCCAGGTCTAGCGGGAGCGGCACCGGGGAGCTGTTTTTT. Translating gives CARSSGSGTGELFF.

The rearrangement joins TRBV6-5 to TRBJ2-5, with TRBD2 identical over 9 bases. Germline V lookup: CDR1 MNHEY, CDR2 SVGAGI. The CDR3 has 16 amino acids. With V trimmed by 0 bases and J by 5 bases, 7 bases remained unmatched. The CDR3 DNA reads TGTGCCAGCAGTTACTCTTTCGCGGGGGGGCTGGAGACCCAGTACTTC. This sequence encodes CASSYSFAGGLETQYF.

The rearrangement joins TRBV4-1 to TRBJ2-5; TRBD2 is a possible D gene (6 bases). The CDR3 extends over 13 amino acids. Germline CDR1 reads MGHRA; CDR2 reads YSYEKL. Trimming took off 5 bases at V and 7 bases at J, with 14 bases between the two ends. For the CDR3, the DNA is TGCGCCAGCAGCAAAGGGACTCCCGGGACCCAGTACTTC. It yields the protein CASSKGTPGTQYF.

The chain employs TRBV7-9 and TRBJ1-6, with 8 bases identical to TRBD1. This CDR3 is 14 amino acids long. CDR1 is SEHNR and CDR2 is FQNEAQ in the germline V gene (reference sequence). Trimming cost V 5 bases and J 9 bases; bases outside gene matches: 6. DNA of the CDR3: TGTGCCAGCAGCAATACAGGGGGGGGTTCACCCCTCCACTTT. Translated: CASSNTGGGSPLHF.

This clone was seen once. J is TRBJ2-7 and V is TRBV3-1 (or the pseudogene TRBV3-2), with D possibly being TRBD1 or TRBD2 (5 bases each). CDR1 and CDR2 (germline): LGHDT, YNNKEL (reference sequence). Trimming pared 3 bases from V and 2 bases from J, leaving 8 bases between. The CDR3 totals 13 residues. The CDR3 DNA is TGTGCCAGCAGCCAGTGGGACCCCTACGAGCAGTACTTC. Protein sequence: CASSQWDPYEQYF.

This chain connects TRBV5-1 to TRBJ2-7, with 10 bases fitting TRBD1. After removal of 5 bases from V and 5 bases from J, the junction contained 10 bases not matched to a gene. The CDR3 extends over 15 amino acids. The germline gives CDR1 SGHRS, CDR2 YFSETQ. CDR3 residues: CASSLTGTGENEQYF. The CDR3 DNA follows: TGCGCCAGCAGTCTGACCGGGACAGGGGAAAACGAGCAGTACTTC.

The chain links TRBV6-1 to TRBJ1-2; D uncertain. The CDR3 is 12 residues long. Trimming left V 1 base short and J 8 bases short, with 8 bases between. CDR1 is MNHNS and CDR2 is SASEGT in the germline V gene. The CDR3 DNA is TGTGCCAGCAGTGAAGGGGATTGGGGCTACACCTTC. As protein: CASSEGDWGYTF.

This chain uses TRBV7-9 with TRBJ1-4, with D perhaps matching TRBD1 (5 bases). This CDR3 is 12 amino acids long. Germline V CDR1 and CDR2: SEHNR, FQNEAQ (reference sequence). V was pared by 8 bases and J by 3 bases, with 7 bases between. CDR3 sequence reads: CASGTANEKLFF. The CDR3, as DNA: TGTGCCAGCGGGACGGCTAATGAAAAACTGTTTTTT.

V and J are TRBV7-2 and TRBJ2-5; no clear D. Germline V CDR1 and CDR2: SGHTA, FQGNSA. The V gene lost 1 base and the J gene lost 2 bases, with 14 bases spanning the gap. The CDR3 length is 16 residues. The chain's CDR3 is CASSLGAAITQETQYF. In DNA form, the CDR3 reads TGTGCCAGCAGCTTAGGGGCAGCCATCACTCAAGAGACCCAGTACTTC.

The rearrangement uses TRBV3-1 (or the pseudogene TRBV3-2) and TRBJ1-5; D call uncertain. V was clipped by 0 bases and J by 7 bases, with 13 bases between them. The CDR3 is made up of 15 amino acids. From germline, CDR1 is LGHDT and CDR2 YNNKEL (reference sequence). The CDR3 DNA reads TGTGCCAGCAGCCAAGATCTTCAGTCGACCCAGCCCCAGCATTTT. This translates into CASSQDLQSTQPQHF.

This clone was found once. For the CDR3, the DNA is TGCGCCAGCAGCTTGGGGGCTACAGTGAACACTGAAGCTTTCTTT. The encoded protein is CASSLGATVNTEAFF. The J gene is TRBJ1-1, the V gene TRBV5-1; no definite D call. Germline-derived CDR1 and CDR2 are SGHRS and YFSETQ. Deletions cut 0 bases from V and 0 bases from J, with 9 bases between. The CDR3 spans 15 residues.

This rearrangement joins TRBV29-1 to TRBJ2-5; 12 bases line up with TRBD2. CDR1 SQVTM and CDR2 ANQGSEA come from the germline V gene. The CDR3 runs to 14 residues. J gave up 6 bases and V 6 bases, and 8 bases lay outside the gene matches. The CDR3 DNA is TGCAGCGTCGGACTAGCGGGATTTGTCCAGACCCAGTACTTC. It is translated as CSVGLAGFVQTQYF. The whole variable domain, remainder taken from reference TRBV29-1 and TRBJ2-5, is SAVISQKPSRDICQRGTSLTIQCQVDSQVTMMFWYRQQPGQSLTLIATANQGSEATYESGFVIDKFPISRPNLTFSTLTVSNMSPEDSSIYLCSVGLAGFVQTQYFGPGTRLLVL.

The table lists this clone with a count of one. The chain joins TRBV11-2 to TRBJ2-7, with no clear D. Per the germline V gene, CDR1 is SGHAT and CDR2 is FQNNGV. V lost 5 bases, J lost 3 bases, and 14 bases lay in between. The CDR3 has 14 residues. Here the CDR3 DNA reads TGTGCCAGCAGCCCATTGAGATCAAACTACGAGCAGTACTTC. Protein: CASSPLRSNYEQYF.

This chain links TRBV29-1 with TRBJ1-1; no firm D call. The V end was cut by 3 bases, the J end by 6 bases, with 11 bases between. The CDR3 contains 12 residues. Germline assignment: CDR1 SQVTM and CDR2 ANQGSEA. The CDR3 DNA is TGCAGCGTTGAGGTGGGGTACCCTGAAGCTTTCTTT. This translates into CSVEVGYPEAFF.

The CDR3 nucleotides read TGTGCCAGTAGTATAGATCCACAATCCTACGAGCAGTACTTC. It encodes CASSIDPQSYEQYF. The chain carries TRBV19 and TRBJ2-7; D is uncertain. Germline CDR1 and CDR2: LNHDA and SQIVND (reference sequence). The ends were cut back, 0 bases at V and 1 base at J, with 7 bases in the middle. CDR3 length: 14 amino acids.

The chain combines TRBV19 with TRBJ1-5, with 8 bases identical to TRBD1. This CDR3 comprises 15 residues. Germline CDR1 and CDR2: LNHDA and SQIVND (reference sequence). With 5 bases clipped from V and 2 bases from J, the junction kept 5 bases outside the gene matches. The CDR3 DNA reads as TGTGCCAGTAGTCTGACAGGGGTGGGCAATCAGCCCCAGCATTTT. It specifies CASSLTGVGNQPQHF.

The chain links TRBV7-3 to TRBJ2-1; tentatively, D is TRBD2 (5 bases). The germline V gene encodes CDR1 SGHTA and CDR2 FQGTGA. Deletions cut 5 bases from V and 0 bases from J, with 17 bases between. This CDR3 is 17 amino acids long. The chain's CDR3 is CASSPDGSLSSYNEQFF. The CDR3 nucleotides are TGTGCCAGCAGCCCGGATGGGAGCTTAAGCTCCTACAATGAGCAGTTCTTC.

In nucleotides, the CDR3 is TGTGCCAGCAGCGGTACCGGGACTAGCGGGAGGGCCTCTGAGCAGTTCTTC. Translating gives CASSGTGTSGRASEQFF. This rearrangement joins TRBV7-6 to TRBJ2-1; TRBD2 matches 16 bases. Looked up from germline, CDR1 is SGHVS and CDR2 is FNYEAQ. Trimming cost V 5 bases and J 9 bases; bases outside gene matches: 10. CDR3 length: 17 amino acids.

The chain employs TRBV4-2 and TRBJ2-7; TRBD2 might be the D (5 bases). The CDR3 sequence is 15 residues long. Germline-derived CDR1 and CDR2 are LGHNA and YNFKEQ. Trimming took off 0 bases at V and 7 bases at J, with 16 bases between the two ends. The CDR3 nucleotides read TGTGCCAGCAGCCAAGAACAAGGCGGACTCGGGGAGCAGTACTTC. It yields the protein CASSQEQGGLGEQYF.

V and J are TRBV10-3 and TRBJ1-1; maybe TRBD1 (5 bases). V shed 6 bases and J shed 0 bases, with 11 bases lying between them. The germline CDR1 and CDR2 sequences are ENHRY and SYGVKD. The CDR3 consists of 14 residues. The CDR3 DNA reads TGTGCCATCAGCGAAGGGACTGTGAACACTGAAGCTTTCTTT. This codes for CAISEGTVNTEAFF.

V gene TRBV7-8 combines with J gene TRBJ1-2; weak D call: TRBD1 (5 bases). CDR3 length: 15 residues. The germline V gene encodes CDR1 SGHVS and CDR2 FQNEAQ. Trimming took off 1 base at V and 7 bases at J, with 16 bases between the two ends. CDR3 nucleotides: TGTGCCAGCAGCTTAGAGGGGCGGGCAGGAGCTGGCTACACCTTC. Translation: CASSLEGRAGAGYTF.

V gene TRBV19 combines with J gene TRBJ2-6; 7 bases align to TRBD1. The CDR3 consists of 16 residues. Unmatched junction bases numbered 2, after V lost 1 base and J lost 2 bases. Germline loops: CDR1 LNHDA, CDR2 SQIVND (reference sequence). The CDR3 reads CASSIATGAGANVLTF. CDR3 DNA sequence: TGTGCCAGTAGTATAGCCACAGGGGCTGGGGCCAACGTCCTGACTTTC.